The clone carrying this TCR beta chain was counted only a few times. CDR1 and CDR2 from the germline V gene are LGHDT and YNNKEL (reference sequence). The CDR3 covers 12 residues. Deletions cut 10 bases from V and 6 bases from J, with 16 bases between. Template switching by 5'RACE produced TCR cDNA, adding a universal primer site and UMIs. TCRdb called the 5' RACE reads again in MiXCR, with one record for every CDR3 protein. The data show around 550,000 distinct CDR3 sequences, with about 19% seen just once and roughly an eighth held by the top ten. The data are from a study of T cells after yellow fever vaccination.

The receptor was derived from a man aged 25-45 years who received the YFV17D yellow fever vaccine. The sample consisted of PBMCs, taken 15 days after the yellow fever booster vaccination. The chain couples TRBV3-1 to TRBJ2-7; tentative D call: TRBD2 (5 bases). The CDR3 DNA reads TGTGCCACTGGACTGGACTCCGGCGAGCAGTACTTC. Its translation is CATGLDSGEQYF.